These 10 T cell receptor beta chains share one sample of origin, sequenced in a study of blood T cell repertoires in COVID-19. The protocol was immunoSEQ multiplex PCR, while the TCRdb copy is restricted to in-frame clones and leaves out a portion. The sample shows fewer than 65,000 clones, around four fifths of them seen only once. Sample: peripheral blood. Receptors originate from a human donor in a cohort sampled during active COVID-19.

V usage is TRBV21-1 and J usage is TRBJ2-3; the DNA was not used to check the table's D call, TRBD1. TRBV21-1 is an annotated pseudogene. This CDR3 spans 15 amino acids. The CDR3 loop is CASSRATGATDTQYF. The DNA of the CDR3 is TGTGCCAGCAGCAGAGCGACAGGGGCAACAGATACGCAGTATTTT.

The chain is built from TRBV19 and TRBJ2-3; a possible D gene is TRBD1 (6 bases). Germline V gene sequence: CDR1 LNHDA, CDR2 SQIVND (reference sequence). The CDR3 consists of 13 residues. Trimming removed 10 bases from V and 3 bases from J, with 14 bases in between. This CDR3 reads CATETGRTDTQYF. As DNA, the CDR3 is TGTGCCACAGAGACAGGTCGAACAGATACGCAGTATTTT.

This sequence joins TRBV20-1 and TRBJ1-2, with TRBD1 as a possible D gene (5 bases). Per the germline V gene, CDR1 is DFQATT and CDR2 is SNEGSKA (reference sequence). The CDR3 covers 11 residues. V was shortened by 5 bases and J by 6 bases, with 10 bases between the two germline ends. CDR3 sequence: CSAPGGNGYTF. DNA of the CDR3: TGCAGTGCTCCGGGGGGGAATGGCTACACCTTC.

The CDR3 spells CASSLETGAYNEQFF. CDR3 nucleotides: TGTGCCAGCAGCTTAGAGACAGGGGCCTACAATGAGCAGTTCTTC. The chain has TRBV11-2 and TRBJ2-1; 8 nucleotides align to TRBD1. Germline loops: CDR1 SGHAT, CDR2 FQNNGV. Trimming took 0 bases from V and 2 from J; bases not matched to a gene: 0. This CDR3 has 15 residues.

This clone showed up just a few times. The chain employs TRBV7-8 and TRBJ2-7; possibly TRBD2 for D (7 bases). Trimming removed 5 bases at V and 3 bases at J, with 17 bases between. Germline CDR1 is SGHVS and CDR2 is FQNEAQ. CDR3 length: 15 residues. In nucleotides, the CDR3 is TGTGCCAGCAGCCAGGGGCGGGGGTCCCTCTACGAGCAGTACTTC. Its protein is CASSQGRGSLYEQYF.

The J gene is TRBJ2-7, the V gene TRBV30; D gene ambiguous. V was clipped by 0 bases and J by 1 base, with 10 bases between them. The V gene's germline CDR1 is GTSNPN and CDR2 SVGIG (reference sequence). CDR3 length equals 14 residues. The CDR3 loop is CAWSVRPDSYEQYF. As DNA, the CDR3 is TGTGCCTGGAGTGTCCGTCCAGATTCCTACGAGCAGTACTTC.

The gene calls are TRBV3-1 (or the pseudogene TRBV3-2) and TRBJ2-7; D gene unclear. V lost 6 bases and J lost 3, with 12 bases in between. Germline CDR1 is LGHDT and CDR2 is YNNKEL (reference sequence). This CDR3 has 13 amino acids. CDR3 sequence: CASSGSFIYEQYF. In nucleotides, the CDR3 is TGTGCCAGCAGTGGTAGTTTTATCTACGAGCAGTACTTC.

V usage is TRBV19 and J usage is TRBJ1-2; 7 nucleotides align to TRBD1. In germline, CDR1 is LNHDA, CDR2 SQIVND (reference sequence). After removal of 3 bases from V and 5 bases from J, the junction contained 9 bases not matched to a gene. The CDR3 is 15 residues long. The CDR3 loop is CASSIEKGARYGYTF. The CDR3 DNA sequence: TGTGCCAGTAGTATTGAGAAGGGGGCGAGGTATGGCTACACCTTC.

The chain carries TRBV6-2 or TRBV6-3 and TRBJ2-5; D perhaps matches TRBD2 (6 bases). The V gene lost 0 bases and the J gene lost 4 bases, with 12 bases spanning the gap. The germline CDR1 and CDR2 sequences are MNHEY and SVGEGT. The CDR3 runs to 15 residues. The CDR3 loop reads CASSYSGGIRETQYF. CDR3 DNA sequence: TGTGCCAGCAGTTACTCTGGCGGGATCCGAGAGACCCAGTACTTC.

This chain connects TRBV7-2 to TRBJ1-1, with D perhaps matching TRBD1 (5 bases). V shed 4 bases and J shed 5 bases, with 17 bases lying between them. The germline V gene has CDR1 SGHTA and CDR2 FQGNSA. The CDR3 runs to 15 residues. CDR3: CASSSAPGLETEAFF. CDR3 nucleotide sequence: TGTGCCAGCAGCTCGGCTCCGGGACTGGAGACTGAAGCTTTCTTT.